These 2 T cell receptor beta chains were sequenced from one sample in a study of cytomegalovirus exposure and HLA in healthy donors. Amplification used 60 Vbeta primers and 13 Jbeta primers. Assay used: immunoSEQ multiplex PCR; TCRdb lists only in-frame clones, some missing. The table shows tens of thousands of clones, with around 79% occurring only once. The sample consisted of PBMCs. Receptor source: a woman between 25 and 40 years old in good health and CMV-seropositive.

V usage is TRBV28 and J usage is TRBJ1-1, with D possibly TRBD1 on 6 matching bases. V was cut by 5 bases and J by 4 bases, with 14 bases left in between. The germline gives CDR1 MDHEN, CDR2 SYDVKM. The CDR3 contains 14 residues. The CDR3, as DNA: TGTGCCAGCAGTCCTCCGGGACAACTCACTGAAGCTTTCTTT. Its protein is CASSPPGQLTEAFF.

V is TRBV15 and J is TRBJ2-5; D is ambiguous. From germline, CDR1 is LNHNV and CDR2 YYDKDF (reference sequence). V was pared by 1 base and J by 7 bases, with 4 bases between. This CDR3 has 11 amino acids. CDR3 nucleotides: TGTGCCACCAGCAGAGTCGGGACCCAGTACTTC. It yields the protein CATSRVGTQYF.